Listed below are T cell receptor beta chains from one sample, sequenced in a study of blood T cells in healthy people across ages. Using its own MiXCR run on the 5' RACE reads, TCRdb lists one record per CDR3 protein. The sample records about 720,000 distinct CDR3 sequences, about a fifth being singletons. Specimen: blood. The receptors derive from a man aged 65 to 79 in good health. Each CDR3 is given with its conserved first and last residue. A D gene is named only where the DNA matches it firmly. Size is stated for part of the rows, as once, few or many counts, or as a class when the clone is expanded.

size	D	V	J	CDR3	DNA
few	.	TRBV6-6	TRBJ1-4	CAGSYKGSDGEKLFF	TGTGCCGGCAGTTACAAGGGTTCAGATGGTGAAAAACTGTTTTTT
.	TRBD1	TRBV5-1	TRBJ1-4	CASSPGTGLGEKLFF	TGCGCCAGCAGCCCCGGGACAGGGTTGGGTGAAAAACTGTTTTTT
few	.	TRBV29-1	TRBJ2-2	CSARGANTGELFF	TGCAGCGCACGGGGCGCGAACACCGGGGAGCTGTTTTTT
.	.	TRBV6-2/TRBV6-3	TRBJ2-1	CASSLLGGEQFF	TGTGCCAGCAGTTTACTTGGAGGTGAGCAGTTCTTC
few	.	TRBV12-3/TRBV12-4	TRBJ1-5	CASSLYGGGQPQHF	TGTGCCAGCAGTCTATACGGGGGTGGCCAGCCCCAGCATTTT
.	TRBD2	TRBV6-7	TRBJ2-5	CASRRKRGGKETQYF	TGTGCCAGCAGGAGAAAGCGGGGGGGTAAAGAGACCCAGTACTTC
few	.	TRBV28	TRBJ1-5	CASSLEFLIVSPGGNQPQHF	TGTGCCAGCAGTTTAGAATTTTTAATAGTCAGTCCAGGGGGCAATCAGCCCCAGCATTTT
.	.	TRBV4-3	TRBJ1-5	CASSQEARSQPQHF	TGCGCCAGCAGCCAAGAAGCCAGATCTCAGCCCCAGCATTTT
many	.	TRBV5-1	TRBJ2-1	CASSLDGSNEQFF	TGCGCCAGCAGCTTGGACGGCTCCAATGAGCAGTTCTTC
.	.	TRBV11-2	TRBJ2-7	CASSRLGTYEQYF	TGTGCCAGCAGCCGACTAGGGACCTACGAGCAGTACTTC
.	.	TRBV30	TRBJ1-3	CAWNLGGTGNTIYF	TGTGCCTGGAATCTAGGAGGGACTGGAAACACCATATATTTT
.	TRBD1	TRBV27	TRBJ1-1	CASSTSGQGFSTEAFF	TGTGCCAGCAGTACCTCCGGACAGGGGTTCAGCACTGAAGCTTTCTTT
few	.	TRBV12-3/TRBV12-4	TRBJ1-1	CASSLASDSHTEAFF	TGTGCCAGCAGTCTAGCCTCGGACAGCCACACTGAAGCTTTCTTT
few	TRBD2	TRBV7-2	TRBJ2-1	CASSFTSSGRSYNEQFF	TGTGCCAGCAGCTTCACTTCTAGCGGCCGCTCCTACAATGAGCAGTTCTTC
.	TRBD1	TRBV7-6	TRBJ2-3	CASSLRTGSHTDTQYF	TGTGCCAGCAGCTTAAGGACAGGGTCCCACACAGATACGCAGTATTTT
.	.	TRBV28	TRBJ2-1	CASSSEEKGSYNEQFF	TGTGCCAGCAGTTCTGAGGAGAAGGGTTCCTACAATGAGCAGTTCTTC
many	.	TRBV5-1	TRBJ2-3	CASSFKGSTDTQYF	TGCGCCAGCAGCTTCAAGGGTAGCACAGATACGCAGTATTTT
.	.	TRBV28	TRBJ2-7	CATRDYYEQYF	TGTGCCACACGGGATTACTACGAGCAGTACTTC
.	.	TRBV7-9	TRBJ1-1	CASRRAMQGLTEAFF	TGTGCCAGCAGACGGGCGATGCAGGGTCTGACTGAAGCTTTCTTT
.	.	TRBV7-3	TRBJ2-2	CASSSTPTPTGELFF	TGTGCCAGCAGCTCGACTCCTACCCCCACCGGGGAGCTGTTCTTT
.	TRBD1	TRBV6-6	TRBJ1-4	CASSYEGALGEKLFF	TGTGCCAGCAGTTACGAGGGGGCCCTGGGGGAAAAACTGTTTTTT
.	.	TRBV20-1	TRBJ2-5	CSALPENLETQYF	TGCAGTGCATTACCAGAGAACCTAGAGACCCAGTACTTC
.	.	TRBV6-2/TRBV6-3	TRBJ2-1	CASSSPGIRGYNEQFF	TGTGCCAGCAGTTCCCCGGGAATCCGAGGGTACAATGAGCAGTTCTTC
.	.	TRBV15	TRBJ2-2	CATSRDLEAYTGELFF	TGTGCCACCAGCAGAGATTTGGAGGCTTACACCGGGGAGCTGTTTTTT
.	TRBD1	TRBV4-3	TRBJ1-6	CASSQDRGVSPLHF	TGCGCCAGCAGCCAAGACAGGGGGGTTTCACCCCTCCACTTT
many	TRBD2	TRBV20-1	TRBJ2-5	CSARDQGLAIQTQYF	TGCAGTGCTAGAGATCAGGGACTAGCGATCCAGACCCAGTACTTC
.	.	TRBV2	TRBJ2-5	CASRERTLQETQYF	TGTGCCAGCAGAGAGAGGACACTCCAAGAGACCCAGTACTTC
once	TRBD1	TRBV6-5	TRBJ1-1	CASSYDRGVAFF	TGTGCCAGCAGTTACGACAGGGGTGTAGCTTTCTTT
.	.	TRBV5-1	TRBJ1-1	CASSLEGTPINTEAFF	TGCGCCAGCAGCTTGGAAGGGACCCCGATAAACACTGAAGCTTTCTTT
.	.	TRBV5-1	TRBJ2-1	CASSFPQGLNSYNEQFF	TGCGCCAGCAGCTTTCCACAGGGCCTTAACTCCTACAATGAGCAGTTCTTC
.	TRBD1	TRBV19	TRBJ1-5	CASTQQGAAYQPQHF	TGTGCCAGTACCCAGCAGGGGGCGGCTTATCAGCCCCAGCATTTT
.	.	TRBV29-1	TRBJ1-1	CSAANQGQEAFF	TGCAGCGCTGCAAACCAGGGGCAAGAAGCTTTCTTT
.	.	TRBV6-1	TRBJ2-7	CASSEFWRVIYEQYF	TGTGCCAGCAGTGAATTTTGGCGGGTAATCTACGAGCAGTACTTC
few	TRBD1	TRBV9	TRBJ1-1	CASSPRTGPNTEAFF	TGTGCCAGCAGCCCGCGGACAGGGCCTAACACTGAAGCTTTCTTT
few	.	TRBV20-1	TRBJ2-3	CSEAASTDTQYF	TGCAGTGAGGCGGCTAGCACAGATACGCAGTATTTT
.	.	TRBV12-3/TRBV12-4	TRBJ1-1	CASSPLGEEAFF	TGTGCCAGCAGTCCGCTCGGGGAAGAAGCTTTCTTT
few	.	TRBV20-1	TRBJ2-5	CSGDSVGNDRETQYF	TGCAGTGGGGACTCGGTCGGAAACGATCGAGAGACCCAGTACTTC
few	.	TRBV10-3	TRBJ1-1	CAISTDSAEAFF	TGTGCCATCAGTACGGACAGTGCGGAGGCTTTCTTT
few	.	TRBV5-1	TRBJ1-3	CASSLRGTPGNTTYF	TGCGCCAGCAGCTTGCGGGGAACTCCTGGAAACACCACATATTTT
.	.	TRBV10-1	TRBJ2-5	CASSNNQETQYF	TGCGCCAGCAGTAATAACCAAGAGACCCAGTACTTC
.	TRBD1	TRBV20-1	TRBJ1-2	CSASPSGTGIIYGYTF	TGCAGTGCTAGTCCCTCCGGGACAGGGATTATCTATGGCTACACCTTC
.	.	TRBV7-2	TRBJ1-2	CASSSGGEFTF	TGTGCCAGCAGCTCCGGCGGGGAATTCACCTTC
few	.	TRBV7-6	TRBJ1-1	CASRPNPGAGPPAVNTEAFF	TGTGCCAGCAGACCTAACCCCGGGGCCGGCCCACCGGCCGTGAACACTGAAGCTTTCTTT
.	.	TRBV18	TRBJ1-5	CASSSRSENQPQHF	TGTGCCAGCTCCTCCCGAAGCGAAAATCAGCCCCAGCATTTT
few	TRBD2	TRBV12-3/TRBV12-4	TRBJ2-1	CASSLNSGRTRYNEQFF	TGTGCCAGCAGTTTAAATAGCGGGAGGACCAGGTACAATGAGCAGTTCTTC
.	.	TRBV2	TRBJ2-1	CASLGGWGSNNEQFF	TGTGCCAGCCTGGGAGGCTGGGGCAGCAATAATGAGCAGTTCTTC
few	TRBD1	TRBV28	TRBJ1-5	CASSPGTGYNQPQHF	TGTGCCAGCAGTCCCGGGACAGGGTACAATCAGCCCCAGCATTTT
many	.	TRBV7-9	TRBJ1-1	CASSLGSNTEAFF	TGTGCCAGCAGCTTAGGGTCCAACACTGAAGCTTTCTTT
.	.	TRBV3-1	TRBJ2-1	CASSQLSRNEQFF	TGTGCCAGCAGCCAACTCTCCCGGAATGAGCAGTTCTTC
few	.	TRBV5-1	TRBJ1-1	CASSPLSGQNTEAFF	TGCGCCAGCAGCCCCCTGAGCGGTCAGAACACTGAAGCTTTCTTT
.	TRBD2	TRBV7-9	TRBJ2-1	CASSAGLAAYNEQFF	TGTGCCAGCAGCGCGGGACTAGCAGCCTACAATGAGCAGTTCTTC
.	TRBD2	TRBV12-3/TRBV12-4	TRBJ2-3	CASSGTSVSVGTQYF	TGTGCCAGCAGTGGGACTAGTGTCTCTGTTGGTACGCAGTATTTT
.	TRBD1	TRBV10-3	TRBJ1-2	CAITGLQGAGGYTF	TGTGCCATCACCGGACTTCAGGGGGCGGGCGGCTACACCTTC
.	TRBD1	TRBV29-1	TRBJ2-1	CSESGGGEQFF	TGCAGCGAGTCAGGGGGTGGCGAGCAGTTCTTC
.	TRBD1	TRBV20-1	TRBJ1-5	CSALRTGRGANQPQHF	TGCAGTGCTCTCCGGACAGGGCGGGGGGCCAATCAGCCCCAGCATTTT
.	.	TRBV7-2	TRBJ2-4	CASSLASLGMENIQYF	TGTGCCAGCAGCTTAGCATCGTTGGGGATGGAAAACATTCAGTACTTC
.	TRBD1	TRBV9	TRBJ2-5	CASSVGTGQQETQYF	TGTGCCAGCAGCGTCGGCACGGGACAGCAAGAGACCCAGTACTTC
.	.	TRBV20-1	TRBJ2-5	CSAIFAAQETQYF	TGCAGTGCTATTTTTGCTGCACAAGAGACCCAGTACTTC
.	.	TRBV29-1	TRBJ1-4	CSVEGRGQGPRNEKLFF	TGCAGCGTTGAAGGTCGGGGCCAGGGCCCTCGTAATGAAAAACTGTTTTTT
many	.	TRBV5-1	TRBJ2-1	CASSLRVTGLLGMEQFF	TGCGCCAGCAGCCTCAGGGTAACAGGTCTTCTAGGGATGGAGCAGTTCTTC